This paragraph covers one T cell receptor (beta chain) sequence. The antigen is not known. This specimen belongs to a study of identifying expanded T cells in peripheral blood. Study outcomes and limitations: Over two and four weeks, about 17 and 20 clones changed, versus roughly 1.1 between replicates. Variance in clone template counts between approximately 2-week samples significantly increased with total template count across all healthy donors.

Using immunoSEQ multiplex PCR, the repertoire was profiled, and TCRdb retains in-frame clones only, with some absent. The sample carries more than 70,000 clones, around 85% recorded once. Healthy donors had no documented immune events, such as infections, while sampled. The sequence derives from a person aged 18 to 75 in good health. The sample was blood.

The DNA for the CDR3 is TGCGCCAGCAGCCAAGGGGTAGGGGCTAACTATGGCTACACCTTC. It specifies CASSQGVGANYGYTF. The genes are TRBV4-1 and TRBJ1-2; tentative D call: TRBD1 (5 bases). The CDR3 length is 15 residues. Germline CDR1 is MGHRA and CDR2 is YSYEKL. V was pared by 1 base and J by 0 bases, with 9 bases between.